This TCR beta chain was identified in a study of graft-versus-host responses after intestinal transplantation. For the study at large: Recipients received multivisceral, liver-intestinal, or isolated intestinal transplants. Recipients were all induced with anti-thymocyte globulin, then given tacrolimus and steroids for about three years.

Study-wide results and limits: GvH clones detected in recipient marrow included some appearing first in ileum or blood. Early post-transplant HvG declines tracked with peak circulating GvH clone levels.

Germline CDR1 reads MGHRA; CDR2 reads YSYEKL. V was clipped by 0 bases and J by 4 bases, with 12 bases between them. The CDR3 is 15 residues long. As regards this clone: Its antigen is unidentified.

Repertoires were generated with immunoSEQ multiplex PCR, while TCRdb's copy carries only in-frame clones and drops some. The repertoire consists of about 29,000 clones, with about 92% occurring once and the leading ten covering roughly 0.7%. The J gene is TRBJ1-2, the V gene TRBV4-1; D is possibly TRBD1 (5 bases). The sequencing used PBMCs, collected about 62 days after intestinal transplant. The receptor was isolated from a human patient who received an intestinal transplant, so some T cells may come from the graft donor. CDR3 nucleotides: TGCGCCAGCAGCCAAGATAGCTCGGGGGGCTATGGCTACACCTTC. Amino acids: CASSQDSSGGYGYTF.